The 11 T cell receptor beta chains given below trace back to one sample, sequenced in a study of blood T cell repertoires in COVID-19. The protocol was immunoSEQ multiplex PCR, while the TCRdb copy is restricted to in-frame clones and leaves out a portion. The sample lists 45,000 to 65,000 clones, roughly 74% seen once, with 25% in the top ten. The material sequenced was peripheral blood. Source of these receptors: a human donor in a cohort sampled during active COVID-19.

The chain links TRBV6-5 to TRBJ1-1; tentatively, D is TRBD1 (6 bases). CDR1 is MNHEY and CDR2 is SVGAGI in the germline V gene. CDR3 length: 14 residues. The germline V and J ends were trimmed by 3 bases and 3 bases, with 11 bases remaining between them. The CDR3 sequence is CASSYQGSYTEAFF. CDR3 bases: TGTGCCAGCAGTTATCAGGGGTCGTACACTGAAGCTTTCTTT.

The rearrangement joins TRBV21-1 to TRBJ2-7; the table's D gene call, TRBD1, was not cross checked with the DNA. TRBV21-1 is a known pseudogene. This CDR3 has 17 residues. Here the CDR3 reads CASSKDRDRPSSYEQYF. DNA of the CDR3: TGTGCCAGCAGCAAAGATCGGGACAGGCCAAGCTCCTACGAGCAGTACTTC.

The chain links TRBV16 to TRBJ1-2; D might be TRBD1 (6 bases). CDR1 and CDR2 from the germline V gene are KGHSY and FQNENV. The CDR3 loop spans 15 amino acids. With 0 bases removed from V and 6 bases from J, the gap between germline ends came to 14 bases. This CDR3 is CASSQSGGRGNGYTF. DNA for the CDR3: TGTGCCAGCAGCCAATCGGGGGGGCGCGGTAATGGCTACACCTTC. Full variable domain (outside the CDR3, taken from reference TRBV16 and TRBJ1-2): GEEVAQTPKHLVRGEGQKAKLYCAPIKGHSYVFWYQQVLKNEFKFLISFQNENVFDETGMPKERFSAKCLPNSPCSLEIQATKLEDSAVYFCASSQSGGRGNGYTFGSGTRLTVV.

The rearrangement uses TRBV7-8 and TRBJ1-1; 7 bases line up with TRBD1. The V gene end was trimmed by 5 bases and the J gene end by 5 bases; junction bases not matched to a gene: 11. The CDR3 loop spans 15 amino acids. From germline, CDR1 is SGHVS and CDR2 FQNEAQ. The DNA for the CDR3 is TGTGCCAGCAGCCCCCTCACAGGGGCGAGAACTGAAGCTTTCTTT. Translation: CASSPLTGARTEAFF. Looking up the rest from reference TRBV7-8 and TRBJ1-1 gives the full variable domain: GAGVSQSPRYKVAKRGQDVALRCDPISGHVSLFWYQQALGQGPEFLTYFQNEAQLDKSGLPSDRFFAERPEGSVSTLKIQRTQQEDSAVYLCASSPLTGARTEAFFGQGTRLTVV.

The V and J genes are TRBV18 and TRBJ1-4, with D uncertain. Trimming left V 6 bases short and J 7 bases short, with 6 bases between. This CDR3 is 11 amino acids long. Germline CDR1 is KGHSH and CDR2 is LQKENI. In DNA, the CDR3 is TGTGCCAGCTCTCAATTTGAAAAACTGTTTTTT. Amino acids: CASSQFEKLFF.

This CDR3 is CASTSSGTVQFF. CDR3 bases: TGTGCCAGCACCTCCTCCGGGACAGTACAGTTCTTC. The V call is TRBV12-3 or TRBV12-4, the J call TRBJ2-1, with TRBD1 matching 7 bases. CDR3 size: 12 residues. V shed 7 bases and J 13 bases; nucleotides not matched to a gene: 10.

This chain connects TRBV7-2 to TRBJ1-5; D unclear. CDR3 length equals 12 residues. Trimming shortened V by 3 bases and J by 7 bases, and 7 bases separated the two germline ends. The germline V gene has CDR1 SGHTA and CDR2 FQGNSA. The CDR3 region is CASSLRTQPQHF. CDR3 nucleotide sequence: TGTGCCAGCAGCTTGCGAACCCAGCCCCAGCATTTT. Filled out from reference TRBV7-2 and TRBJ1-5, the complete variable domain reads GAGVSQSPSNKVTEKGKDVELRCDPISGHTALYWYRQSLGQGLEFLIYFQGNSAPDKSGLPSDRFSAERTGGSVSTLTIQRTQQEDSAVYLCASSLRTQPQHFGDGTRLSIL.

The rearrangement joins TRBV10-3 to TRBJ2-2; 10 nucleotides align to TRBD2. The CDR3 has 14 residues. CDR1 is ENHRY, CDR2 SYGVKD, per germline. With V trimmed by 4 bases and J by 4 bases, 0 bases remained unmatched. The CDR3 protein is CAISGLAGTGELFF. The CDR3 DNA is TGTGCCATCAGTGGACTAGCGGGCACCGGGGAGCTGTTTTTT.

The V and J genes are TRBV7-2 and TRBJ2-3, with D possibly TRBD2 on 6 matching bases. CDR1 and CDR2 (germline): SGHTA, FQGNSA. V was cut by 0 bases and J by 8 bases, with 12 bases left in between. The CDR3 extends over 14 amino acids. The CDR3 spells CASSLASGVGTQYF. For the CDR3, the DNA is TGTGCCAGCAGCTTAGCTAGCGGAGTTGGTACGCAGTATTTT.

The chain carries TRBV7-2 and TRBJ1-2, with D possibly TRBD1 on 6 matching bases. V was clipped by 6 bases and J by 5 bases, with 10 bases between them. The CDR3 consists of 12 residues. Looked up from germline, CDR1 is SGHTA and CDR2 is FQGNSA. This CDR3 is CASSPQGYGYTF. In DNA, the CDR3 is TGTGCCAGCAGTCCACAGGGATATGGCTACACCTTC. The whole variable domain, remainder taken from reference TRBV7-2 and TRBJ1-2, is GAGVSQSPSNKVTEKGKDVELRCDPISGHTALYWYRQSLGQGLEFLIYFQGNSAPDKSGLPSDRFSAERTGGSVSTLTIQRTQQEDSAVYLCASSPQGYGYTFGSGTRLTVV.

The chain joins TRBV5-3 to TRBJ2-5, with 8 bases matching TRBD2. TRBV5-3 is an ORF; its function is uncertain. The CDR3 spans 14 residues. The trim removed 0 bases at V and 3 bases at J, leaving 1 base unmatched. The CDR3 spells CARSLVLAEETQYF. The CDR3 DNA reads TGTGCCAGAAGCTTGGTACTAGCGGAAGAGACCCAGTACTTC.